This TCR beta chain was identified during a study of metastatic and nonmetastatic thyroid tumors (dated by TCRdb to 2018 to 2021). At the level of the whole study: Repertoires were compared across peripheral blood and tumor or nodule tissue samples from malignant and benign thyroid patients. What the study reported, not specific to this receptor: In both blood and tumor samples, TCR beta diversity was reported to be significantly higher in malignant tumors than in benign nodules.

Comment on this clone: Its antigen remains unidentified. This could be a read error, since a much larger clone is one nucleotide away.

Its CDR3 holds 13 amino acids, cysteine through phenylalanine. Only the CDR3 DNA stays, 39 bases, in frame from base 1. V is reduced by 3 bases and J by 4 bases, leaving a spacing of 9 bases between them. CDR1 and CDR2, per the germline V gene (reference sequence), are LGHDT and YNNKEL. No treatment had been received by any patient before thyroid surgery. The study retrospectively analysed patient clinical samples collected from the early 2010s to the late 2010s using T-cell receptor beta sequencing. Libraries were made using PCR. Instrument used: Illumina HiSeq 4000. High-throughput sequencing was used to profile the TCR beta-chain CDR3 region of each patient. The paper's data handling went like this. A classifier to discriminate distant-metastatic papillary thyroid cancer patients was built from CDR3 differences across clinicopathological groups. The Shannon index was used to assess repertoire diversity, and the Morisita-Horn index was used to assess tumor-blood repertoire similarity. In-frame beta chains were kept once TCRdb had trimmed the public reads at Q25 with fastp and called clones with MiXCR. TCRdb, not the authors, supplied the V and J calls. In this sample the table shows about 82,000 clones, around 12% of which occur a single time. Together, the top ten hold roughly 8.2% of the sample.

This clonotype originated in a female donor with papillary thyroid cancer or a benign thyroid nodule (not recorded which). Some clones in this sample may be carry-over from other donors' samples. This chain joins TRBV3-1 to TRBJ1-1; too little of a D gene remains to name it. The sample consisted of tumor tissue. The DNA is as follows: TGTGCCAGCAGCCATGGAGGTTTCACTGAAGCTTTCTTT. Its protein is CASSHGGFTEAFF.